This T cell receptor (beta chain) was retrieved from a study of shared clonotypes between healthy human individuals. Study outcomes and limitations: Clonotypes not shared had lower generation probabilities than those common to all four donors.

In the case of this clone: Its target is not known.

The CDR3 is made up of 14 amino acids. The germline V gene has CDR1 SGHTA and CDR2 FQGTGA. V shed 5 bases, J shed 9 bases, and the junction held 11 bases outside the gene matches. The repertoire was sequenced with immunoSEQ multiplex PCR; TCRdb's copy has only in-frame clones and lacks some. The table lists 2 million to 2.5 million clones, approximately 90% of them singletons, with 0.37% in the top ten. The specimen sequenced was naive CD4+ T cells from PBMCs. Noted subset: CD45RA+ positively selected. The sequence was collected from a man younger than 35 in good health. Some clones in this sample may be carry-over from other donors' samples. The V gene is TRBV7-3, the J gene TRBJ1-2; TRBD1 matches 8 bases. The CDR3 is CASSPDRERERYTF. The DNA for the CDR3 is TGTGCCAGCAGCCCGGACAGGGAACGGGAGCGCTACACCTTC.